The 19 T cell receptor beta chains given below trace back to one sample, sequenced in a study of shared clonotypes between healthy human individuals. Method: immunoSEQ multiplex PCR; TCRdb's copy keeps in-frame clones and lacks some. The repertoire holds about 2.4 million clones, with about 92% as singletons. The sequenced sample consisted of naive CD4+ T cells sorted from blood. Subset described: CD45RA+ positively selected. Receptors were obtained from a man between 18 and 35 years old in good health.

The rearrangement joins TRBV6-1 to TRBJ1-6, with TRBD1 matching over 9 bases. The J segment lost 9 bases and the V segment lost 3 bases, leaving 3 bases of the junction unmatched. CDR3 length equals 14 residues. Germline V gene data show CDR1 as MNHNS and CDR2 as SASEGT. The CDR3 loop reads CASSEDRGRSPLHF. CDR3 sequence (DNA): TGTGCCAGCAGTGAGGACAGGGGCCGTTCACCCCTCCACTTT.

This rearrangement joins TRBV10-2 to TRBJ1-2, with TRBD1 as a possible D gene (5 bases). This CDR3 comprises 15 residues. Germline CDR1 WSHSY, CDR2 SAAADI. The ends were cut back, 2 bases at V and 8 bases at J, with 18 bases in the middle. DNA of the CDR3: TGCGCCAGCAGTGAGCCGTTCCGAAGGACAAACGGCTACACCTTC. Translated, it gives CASSEPFRRTNGYTF.

A remark on this clone: Other DNA sequences in this sample translate to the same CDR3. The rearrangement links TRBV4-3 to TRBJ1-4; D ambiguous. Trimming removed 0 bases from V and 8 bases from J, with 10 bases in between. Per germline, CDR1 LGHNA and CDR2 YSLEER. This CDR3 contains 14 residues. The DNA of the CDR3 is TGCGCCAGCAGCCAAGATCTCGGCAGGGAAAAACTGTTTTTT. Translating gives CASSQDLGREKLFF.

As for this clone: The sample carries other DNA sequences with the same CDR3. The chain recombines TRBV10-3 with TRBJ1-5, with D uncertain. Looked up from germline, CDR1 is ENHRY and CDR2 is SYGVKD. The V gene lost 3 bases and the J gene lost 4 bases, with 7 bases spanning the gap. The CDR3 totals 13 residues. The CDR3 protein is CAISEAGNQPQHF. The CDR3, as DNA: TGTGCCATCAGTGAAGCTGGAAATCAGCCCCAGCATTTT.

The J gene is TRBJ2-7, the V gene TRBV11-3; TRBD1 agrees at 9 bases. Germline loops: CDR1 SGHNT, CDR2 YENEEA. V gave up 1 base and J gave up 0 bases; unmatched junction bases: 1. CDR3 length equals 15 residues. The CDR3 sequence is CASSLGTGDSYEQYF. In DNA form, the CDR3 reads TGTGCCAGCAGCTTAGGGACAGGGGACTCCTACGAGCAGTACTTC.

The rearrangement links TRBV10-2 to TRBJ2-2; unclear D gene. CDR3 length: 16 amino acids. Trimming shortened V by 4 bases and J by 3 bases, and 15 bases separated the two germline ends. Germline values: CDR1 WSHSY, CDR2 SAAADI. CDR3 in DNA: TGCGCCAGCAGTGGACAATCCAATTACTACACCGGGGAGCTGTTTTTT. Translated, it gives CASSGQSNYYTGELFF.

V is TRBV5-1 and J is TRBJ2-5, with no clear D. CDR3 length: 15 residues. Germline V gene lookup returns CDR1 SGHRS and CDR2 YFSETQ. The V and J ends lost 0 bases and 2 bases respectively, with 11 bases between them. The CDR3 loop reads CASSLAPVGQETQYF. The CDR3 DNA is TGCGCCAGCAGCTTGGCGCCCGTGGGGCAAGAGACCCAGTACTTC.

In this sample, this clone turned up once. Other DNA sequences in the sample encode the same CDR3. The gene calls are TRBV5-1 and TRBJ1-1; tentatively, D is TRBD1 (6 bases). This CDR3 comprises 14 residues. Per the germline V gene, CDR1 is SGHRS and CDR2 is YFSETQ. With 2 bases removed from V and 1 base from J, the gap between germline ends came to 9 bases. The CDR3: CASSLATGNTEAFF. Here the CDR3 DNA reads TGCGCCAGCAGCTTAGCGACAGGGAACACTGAAGCTTTCTTT.

This chain uses TRBV25-1 with TRBJ2-7, with D perhaps matching TRBD2 (5 bases). The CDR3 sequence is 13 residues long. Germline CDR1 and CDR2: MGHDK and SYGVNS. Trimming removed 3 bases from V and 3 bases from J, with 9 bases in between. Here the CDR3 DNA reads TGTGCCAGCAGTGATCGGGGTCGCTACGAGCAGTACTTC. This sequence encodes CASSDRGRYEQYF.

The V gene is TRBV5-1, the J gene TRBJ2-1; the D is unclear. The germline V gene encodes CDR1 SGHRS and CDR2 YFSETQ. The CDR3 length is 15 residues. V lost 4 bases to trimming and J lost 6 bases, with 17 bases between them. CDR3 nucleotide sequence: TGCGCCAGCAGCCCCATAGAGGCCCCATTCAATGAGCAGTTCTTC. It is translated as CASSPIEAPFNEQFF.

The chain's CDR3 is CASSPSPGLASNEQFF. In DNA, the CDR3 is TGTGCCAGCTCACCATCCCCGGGACTAGCAAGCAATGAGCAGTTCTTC. The chain couples TRBV18 to TRBJ2-1; 9 bases are a match to TRBD2. This CDR3 region has 16 residues. V was pared by 2 bases and J by 6 bases, with 8 bases of the junction left unmatched. Germline CDR1 is KGHSH and CDR2 is LQKENI.

This clone was observed a few times. The CDR3 DNA is TGTGCCAGCAGCTTAAGGTCAGGGGGCCCAAAGGAGCGAGCTTTCTTT. Its protein product is CASSLRSGGPKERAFF. V gene TRBV7-3 combines with J gene TRBJ1-1, with 8 bases aligning to TRBD1. This CDR3 is 16 amino acids long. CDR1 and CDR2 from the germline V gene are SGHTA and FQGTGA. With 1 base clipped from V and 10 bases from J, the junction kept 14 bases outside the gene matches.

The chain is built from TRBV5-6 and TRBJ2-3; 8 positions match TRBD2. There are 16 residues in the CDR3. Germline V gene sequence: CDR1 SGHDT, CDR2 YYEEEE. V was clipped by 4 bases and J by 2 bases; unmatched bases: 9. The CDR3 nucleotides read TGTGCCAGCAGCCTGATAGCGGGAACTTCCACAGATACGCAGTATTTT. Translating gives CASSLIAGTSTDTQYF.

This sequence joins TRBV10-2 and TRBJ2-7; D might be TRBD1 or TRBD2, each matching 6 bases. The CDR3 is 15 residues long. Germline V gives CDR1 WSHSY, CDR2 SAAADI. Trimming removed 4 bases at V and 0 bases at J, with 13 bases between. The CDR3: CASSGGRGGSYEQYF. The DNA for the CDR3 is TGCGCCAGCAGTGGGGGGCGGGGAGGCTCCTACGAGCAGTACTTC.

CDR3 sequence reads: CASSPRLGTGSNYEQYF. CDR3 sequence (DNA): TGTGCCAGCAGCCCCCGCCTCGGGACAGGGAGTAACTACGAGCAGTACTTC. The chain recombines TRBV11-2 with TRBJ2-7; TRBD1 matches at 9 bases. CDR3 length equals 17 residues. The J segment lost 3 bases and the V segment lost 5 bases, leaving 14 bases of the junction unmatched. Germline V lookup: CDR1 SGHAT, CDR2 FQNNGV. The variable domain in full, completed from reference TRBV11-2 and TRBJ2-7, reads EAGVAQSPRYKIIEKRQSVAFWCNPISGHATLYWYQQILGQGPKLLIQFQNNGVVDDSQLPKDRFSAERLKGVDSTLKIQPAKLEDSAVYLCASSPRLGTGSNYEQYFGPGTRLTVT.

This chain connects TRBV4-2 to TRBJ2-4; D ambiguous. V was pared by 0 bases and J by 5 bases, with 11 bases between. The germline CDR1 and CDR2 sequences are LGHNA and YNFKEQ. CDR3 size: 15 residues. The DNA for the CDR3 is TGTGCCAGCAGCCAAGATCTTCGGCTAGAAAACATTCAGTACTTC. Translating gives CASSQDLRLENIQYF.

This clone was seen only once. This sequence joins TRBV9 and TRBJ2-7; D unresolved. From germline, CDR1 is SGDLS and CDR2 YYNGEE. This CDR3 is built from 15 residues. V lost 0 bases and J 0 bases, leaving 10 bases between the germline ends. The chain's CDR3 is CASSVASQASYEQYF. The CDR3 DNA is TGTGCCAGCAGCGTAGCTTCCCAGGCCTCCTACGAGCAGTACTTC.

The chain couples TRBV7-2 to TRBJ2-1, with 9 bases identical to TRBD2. From germline, CDR1 is SGHTA and CDR2 FQGNSA. Trimming took 8 bases from V and 4 from J; bases not matched to a gene: 12. The CDR3 is 16 residues long. CDR3 region: CASSGGGGARYNEQFF. CDR3 coding DNA: TGTGCCAGCTCCGGAGGCGGGGGGGCCAGGTACAATGAGCAGTTCTTC.

The chain uses TRBV14 and TRBJ2-5, with 7 positions matching TRBD1. Germline V gives CDR1 SGHDN, CDR2 FVKESK. V lost 4 bases to trimming and J lost 2 bases; unmatched junction nucleotides: 4. CDR3 length equals 14 residues. The CDR3 protein is CASSPWTGQETQYF. The CDR3 nucleotides are TGTGCCAGCAGCCCGTGGACAGGACAAGAGACCCAGTACTTC.